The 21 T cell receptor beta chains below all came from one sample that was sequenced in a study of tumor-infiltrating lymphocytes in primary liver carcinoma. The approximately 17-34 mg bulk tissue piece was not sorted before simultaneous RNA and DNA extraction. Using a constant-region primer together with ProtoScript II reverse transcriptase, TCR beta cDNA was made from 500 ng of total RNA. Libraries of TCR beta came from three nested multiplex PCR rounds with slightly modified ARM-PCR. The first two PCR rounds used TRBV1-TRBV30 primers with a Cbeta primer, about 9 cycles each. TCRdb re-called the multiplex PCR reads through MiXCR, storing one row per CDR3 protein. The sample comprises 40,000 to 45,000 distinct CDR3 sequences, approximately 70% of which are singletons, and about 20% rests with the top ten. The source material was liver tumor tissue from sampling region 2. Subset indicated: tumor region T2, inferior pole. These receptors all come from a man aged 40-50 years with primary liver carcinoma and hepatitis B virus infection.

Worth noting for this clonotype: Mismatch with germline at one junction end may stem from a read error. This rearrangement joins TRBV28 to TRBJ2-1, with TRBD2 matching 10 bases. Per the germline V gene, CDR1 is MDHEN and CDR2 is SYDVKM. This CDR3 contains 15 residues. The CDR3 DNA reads TGCGCCAGCAGTTCGCTAGCGGGAGTACAGGATGAGCAGTTCTTC. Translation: CASSSLAGVQDEQFF.

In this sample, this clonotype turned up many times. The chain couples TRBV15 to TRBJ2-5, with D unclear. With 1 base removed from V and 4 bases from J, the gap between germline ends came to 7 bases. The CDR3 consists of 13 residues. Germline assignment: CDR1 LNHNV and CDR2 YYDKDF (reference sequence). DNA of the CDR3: TGTGCCACCAGCAGAGCCCTAGGAGAGACCCAGTACTTC. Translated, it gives CATSRALGETQYF.

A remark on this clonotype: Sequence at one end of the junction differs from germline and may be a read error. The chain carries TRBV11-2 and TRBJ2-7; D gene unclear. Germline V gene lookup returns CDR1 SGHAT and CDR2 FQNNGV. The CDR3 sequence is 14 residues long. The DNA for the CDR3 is TGTGCCGGCAGCTTAACATGGGAATCCTACGAGCTGTACTTC. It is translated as CAGSLTWESYELYF.

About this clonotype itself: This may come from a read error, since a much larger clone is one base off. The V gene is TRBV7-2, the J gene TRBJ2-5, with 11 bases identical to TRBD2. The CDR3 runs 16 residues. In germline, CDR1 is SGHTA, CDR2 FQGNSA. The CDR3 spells CASSPQLAGGVETHYF. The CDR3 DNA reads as TGTGCCAGCAGCCCACAGCTAGCGGGAGGTGTAGAGACCCATTACTTC.

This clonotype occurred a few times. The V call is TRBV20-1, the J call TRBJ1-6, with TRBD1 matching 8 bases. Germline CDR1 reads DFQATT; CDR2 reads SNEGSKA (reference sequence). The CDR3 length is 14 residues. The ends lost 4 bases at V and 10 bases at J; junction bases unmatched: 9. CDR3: CSAKETGVRSPLHF. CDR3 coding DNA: TGCAGTGCTAAGGAGACAGGGGTACGGTCACCCCTCCACTTT.

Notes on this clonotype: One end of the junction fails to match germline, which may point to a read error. CDR3 sequence: CASSQGQVNSGNTIYF. CDR3 DNA: TGCGCCAGTAGCCAAGGCCAAGTTAACTCTGGAAACACCATATATTTT. This sequence joins TRBV4-1 and TRBJ1-3; no clear D gene. The CDR3 spans 16 residues. The germline gives CDR1 MGHRA, CDR2 YSYEKL.

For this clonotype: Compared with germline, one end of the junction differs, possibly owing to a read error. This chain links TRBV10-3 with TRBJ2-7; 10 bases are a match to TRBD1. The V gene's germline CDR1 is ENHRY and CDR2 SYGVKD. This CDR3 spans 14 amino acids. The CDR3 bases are TGTGGCATCGAGAAGGGGGGACAGGGGTTCGAGCAGTACTTC. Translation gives CGIEKGGQGFEQYF.

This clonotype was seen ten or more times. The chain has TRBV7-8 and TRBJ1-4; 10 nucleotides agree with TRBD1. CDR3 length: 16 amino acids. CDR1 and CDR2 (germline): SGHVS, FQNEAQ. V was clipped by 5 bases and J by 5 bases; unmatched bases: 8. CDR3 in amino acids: CASSPQRTGGNEKLFF. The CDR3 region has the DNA TGTGCCAGCAGCCCCCAACGGACAGGGGGGAATGAAAAACTGTTTTTT.

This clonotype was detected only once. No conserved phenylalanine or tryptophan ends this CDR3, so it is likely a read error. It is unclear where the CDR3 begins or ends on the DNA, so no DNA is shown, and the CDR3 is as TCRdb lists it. The CDR3 spells CAITSGTSFHEQFL. The chain uses TRBV10-3 and TRBJ2-1; the table assigns TRBD2, which was not confirmed against the DNA. Germline assignment: CDR1 ENHRY and CDR2 SYGVKD. The CDR3 is 14 residues long, ends included.

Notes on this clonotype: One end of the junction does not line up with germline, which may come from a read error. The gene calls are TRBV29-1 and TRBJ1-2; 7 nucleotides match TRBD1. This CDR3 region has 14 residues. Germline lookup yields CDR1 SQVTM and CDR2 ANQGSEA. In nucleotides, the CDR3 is TGCAGTGTTGAAGCGGATGAGGGGGCGGATGGCTACACCTTC. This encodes CSVEADEGADGYTF.

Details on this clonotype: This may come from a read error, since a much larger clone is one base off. CDR3 sequence (DNA): TGCAGTGCTAGTGTCCCAGGGGGTATTAGGCCCCAGCATTTT. Amino acids: CSASVPGGIRPQHF. The chain couples TRBV20-1 to TRBJ1-5; 7 nucleotides agree with TRBD1. The CDR3 consists of 14 residues. Trimming removed 3 bases from V and 9 bases from J; junction bases left unmatched: 11. Germline-derived CDR1 and CDR2 are DFQATT and SNEGSKA (reference sequence).

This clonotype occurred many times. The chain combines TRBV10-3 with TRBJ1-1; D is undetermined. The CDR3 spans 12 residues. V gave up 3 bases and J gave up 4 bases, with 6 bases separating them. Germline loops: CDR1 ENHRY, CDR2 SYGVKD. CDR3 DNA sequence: TGTGCCATCAGTGACCCGTCCACTGAAGCTTTCTTT. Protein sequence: CAISDPSTEAFF.

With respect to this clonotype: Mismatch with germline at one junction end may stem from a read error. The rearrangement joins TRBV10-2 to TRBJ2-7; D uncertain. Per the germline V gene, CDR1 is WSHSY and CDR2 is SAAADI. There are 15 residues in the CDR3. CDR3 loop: CASSGQQLASDDQYF. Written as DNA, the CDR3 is TGCGCCAGCAGTGGGCAGCAACTCGCGAGTGACGATCAGTACTTC.

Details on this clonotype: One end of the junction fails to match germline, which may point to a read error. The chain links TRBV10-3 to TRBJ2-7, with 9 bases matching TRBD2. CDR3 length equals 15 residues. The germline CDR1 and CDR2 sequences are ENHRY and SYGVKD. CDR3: CAINYRTSDSYEQYF. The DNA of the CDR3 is TGTGCTATCAACTACAGGACTAGCGACTCCTACGAGCAGTACTTC.

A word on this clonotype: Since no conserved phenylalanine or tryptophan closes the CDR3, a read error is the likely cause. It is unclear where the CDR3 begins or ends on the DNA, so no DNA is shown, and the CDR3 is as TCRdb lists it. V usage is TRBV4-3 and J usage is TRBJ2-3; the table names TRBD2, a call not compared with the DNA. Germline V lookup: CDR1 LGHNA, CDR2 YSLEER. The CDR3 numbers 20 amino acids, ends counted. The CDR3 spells CASSQDLPSRTSERADTRYL.

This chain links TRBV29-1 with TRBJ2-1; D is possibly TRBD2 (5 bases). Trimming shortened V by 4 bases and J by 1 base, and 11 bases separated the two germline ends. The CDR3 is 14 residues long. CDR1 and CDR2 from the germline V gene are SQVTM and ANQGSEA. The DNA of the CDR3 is TGCAGCGTTGGTACTAGAGATTCCTACAATGAGCAGTTCTTC. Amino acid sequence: CSVGTRDSYNEQFF.

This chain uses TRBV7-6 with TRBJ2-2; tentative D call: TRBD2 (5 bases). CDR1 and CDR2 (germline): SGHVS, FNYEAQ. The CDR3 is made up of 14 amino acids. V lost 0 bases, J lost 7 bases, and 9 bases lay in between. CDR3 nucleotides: TGTGCCAGCAGCTTAGCTAGCGTCATCGGGGAGCTGTTTTTT. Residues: CASSLASVIGELFF. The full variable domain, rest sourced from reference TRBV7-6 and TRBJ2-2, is GAGVSQSPRYKVTKRGQDVALRCDPISGHVSLYWYRQALGQGPEFLTYFNYEAQQDKSGLPNDRFSAERPEGSISTLTIQRTEQRDSAMYRCASSLASVIGELFFGEGSRLTVL.

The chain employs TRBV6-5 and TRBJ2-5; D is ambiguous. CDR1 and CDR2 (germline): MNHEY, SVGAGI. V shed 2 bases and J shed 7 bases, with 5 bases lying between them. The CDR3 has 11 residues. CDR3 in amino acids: CASSYRMTQYF. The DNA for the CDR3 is TGTGCCAGCAGTTACAGGATGACCCAGTACTTC.

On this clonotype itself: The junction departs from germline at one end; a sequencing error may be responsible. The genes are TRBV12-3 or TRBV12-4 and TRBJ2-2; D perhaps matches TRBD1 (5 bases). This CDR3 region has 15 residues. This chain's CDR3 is CAGSLVLGRGGELFF. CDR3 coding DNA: TGTGCCGGCAGTTTAGTTCTGGGGCGCGGTGGGGAGCTGTTTTTT.

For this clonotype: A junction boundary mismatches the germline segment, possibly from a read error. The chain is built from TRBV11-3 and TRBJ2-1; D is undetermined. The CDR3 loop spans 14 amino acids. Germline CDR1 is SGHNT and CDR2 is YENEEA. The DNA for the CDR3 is TGTGACAGCAGCTTTGGCGTCTCGAACAATGAGCAATTCTTC. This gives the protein CDSSFGVSNNEQFF.

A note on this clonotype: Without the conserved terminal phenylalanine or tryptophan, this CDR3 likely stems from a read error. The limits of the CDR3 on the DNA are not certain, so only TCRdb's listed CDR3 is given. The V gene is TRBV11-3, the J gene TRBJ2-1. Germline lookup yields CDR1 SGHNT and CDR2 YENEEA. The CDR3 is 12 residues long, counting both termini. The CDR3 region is CARSLNANEQLY.